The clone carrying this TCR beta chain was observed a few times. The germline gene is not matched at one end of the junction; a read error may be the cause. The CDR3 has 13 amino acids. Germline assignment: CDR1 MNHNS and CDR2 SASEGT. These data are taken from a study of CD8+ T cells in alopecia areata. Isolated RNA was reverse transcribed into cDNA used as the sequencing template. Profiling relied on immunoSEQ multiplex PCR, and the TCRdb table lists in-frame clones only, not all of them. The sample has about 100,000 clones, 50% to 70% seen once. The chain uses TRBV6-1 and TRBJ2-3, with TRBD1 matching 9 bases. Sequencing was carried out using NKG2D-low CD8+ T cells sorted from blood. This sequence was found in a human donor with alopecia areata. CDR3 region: CASIWTGAERPDF. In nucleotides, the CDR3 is TGTGCCAGCATTTGGACAGGGGCAGAACGTCCGGATTTT.